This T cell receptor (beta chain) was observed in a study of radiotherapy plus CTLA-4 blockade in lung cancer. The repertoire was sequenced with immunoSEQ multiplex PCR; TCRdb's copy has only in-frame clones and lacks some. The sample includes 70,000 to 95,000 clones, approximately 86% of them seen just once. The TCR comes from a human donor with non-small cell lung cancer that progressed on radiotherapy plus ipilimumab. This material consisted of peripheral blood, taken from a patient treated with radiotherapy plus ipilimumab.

CDR3 sequence (DNA): TGTGCCAGCACCTATGGAAACACCATATATTTT. The encoded protein is CASTYGNTIYF. The genes are TRBV7-9 and TRBJ1-3, with D unresolved. Germline V gives CDR1 SEHNR, CDR2 FQNEAQ (reference sequence). Trimming pared 7 bases from V and 3 bases from J, leaving 4 bases between. This CDR3 comprises 11 residues.